Here is one T cell receptor (beta chain) with its context. Trimming shortened V by 4 bases and J by 0 bases, and 7 bases separated the two germline ends. The CDR3 runs to 13 residues. These data are taken from a study of control samples from healthy donors and cancer patients. Data came from immunoSEQ multiplex PCR; TCRdb stores just in-frame clones and leaves some out. Here the sample spans around 150,000 clones, just under 95% being singletons. The origin of this receptor is a woman between 40 and 55 years old in good health. The chain carries TRBV12-3 or TRBV12-4 and TRBJ2-7; tentative D call: TRBD1 (5 bases). Input material: blood. The CDR3 region is CASSSGISYEQYF. For the CDR3, the DNA is TGTGCCAGCAGTTCAGGGATCTCCTACGAGCAGTACTTC.